This T cell receptor (beta chain) stems from a study of blood T cell repertoires in COVID-19. Across the whole study: From the United States, Italy and Spain came samples of acute and convalescent COVID-19. In each case, the material was cDNA or gDNA derived from T cells, B-cell-depleted T cells, or PBMCs.

This CDR3 spans 15 amino acids. Germline V lookup: CDR1 LNHDA, CDR2 SQIVND (reference sequence). V lost 5 bases and J lost 7; bases outside the gene matches: 11. Authors' analysis steps: The assay estimated nucleated cells by amplifying reference gene primers. Assay used: immunoSEQ multiplex PCR; TCRdb lists only in-frame clones, some missing. V, J and clone size reflect that table, while D and trimming were determined from the DNA. The sample shows 160,000 or so clones, around 83% of them seen only once. V and J are TRBV19 and TRBJ1-5, with 7 bases that match TRBD1. The specimen was peripheral blood. This clonotype originated in a woman between 50 and 59 years old with COVID-19, enrolled during active disease. The CDR3 loop is CASSVSGGGEQPQHF. The CDR3 DNA follows: TGTGCCAGTAGTGTATCAGGAGGGGGCGAACAGCCCCAGCATTTT.